The present T cell receptor (beta chain) was sequenced within a study of OX40 agonist ivuxolimab in advanced cancers. Study details: Partial responses occurred in Three dose-escalation patients, one with hepatocellular carcinoma and two with cutaneous melanoma.

Sequenced by immunoSEQ multiplex PCR; TCRdb stores in-frame clones only, minus some. The sample has about 38,000 clones; around 89% are singletons. Blood specimens came from baseline, cycle 4 day 1, and cycle 7 day 1. Germline assignment: CDR1 LGHNA and CDR2 YNFKEQ. V lost 5 bases, J lost 11 bases, and 12 bases stayed unmatched. This CDR3 region has 15 residues. Study conclusions and caveats: The CD4+ and CD8+ T cells in the blood had expanded clonally by week 6 at 0.1 to 3.0 mg/kg.

Points on this clone: Its antigen is as yet unknown.

The receptor's source is an adult with an advanced solid tumor such as melanoma, head and neck, liver or kidney cancer. This chain connects TRBV4-2 to TRBJ1-6; 7 bases fit TRBD1. The sequences come from CD4+ or CD8+ T cells sorted from blood, collected in a trial of the OX40 agonist ivuxolimab. The CDR3, as DNA: TGTGCCAGCAGCGAAGTCATAGGGGGCACTCCACCCCTCCACTTT. It yields the protein CASSEVIGGTPPLHF.